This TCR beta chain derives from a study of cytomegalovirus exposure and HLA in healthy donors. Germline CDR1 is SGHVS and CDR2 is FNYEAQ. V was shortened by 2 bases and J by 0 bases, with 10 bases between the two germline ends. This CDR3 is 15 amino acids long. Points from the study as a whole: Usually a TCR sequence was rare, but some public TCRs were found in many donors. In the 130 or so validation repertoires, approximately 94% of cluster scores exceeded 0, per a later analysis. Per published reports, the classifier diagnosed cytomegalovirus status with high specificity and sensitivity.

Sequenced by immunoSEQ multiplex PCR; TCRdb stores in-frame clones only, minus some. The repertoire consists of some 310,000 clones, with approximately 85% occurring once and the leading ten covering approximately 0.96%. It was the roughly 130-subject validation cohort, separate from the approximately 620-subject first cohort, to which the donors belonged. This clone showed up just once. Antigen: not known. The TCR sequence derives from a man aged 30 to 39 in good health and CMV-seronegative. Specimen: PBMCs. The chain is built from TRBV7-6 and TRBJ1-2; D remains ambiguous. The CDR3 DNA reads TGTGCCAGCAGCTTAAAACCCGCTACTAACTATGGCTACACCTTC. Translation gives CASSLKPATNYGYTF.